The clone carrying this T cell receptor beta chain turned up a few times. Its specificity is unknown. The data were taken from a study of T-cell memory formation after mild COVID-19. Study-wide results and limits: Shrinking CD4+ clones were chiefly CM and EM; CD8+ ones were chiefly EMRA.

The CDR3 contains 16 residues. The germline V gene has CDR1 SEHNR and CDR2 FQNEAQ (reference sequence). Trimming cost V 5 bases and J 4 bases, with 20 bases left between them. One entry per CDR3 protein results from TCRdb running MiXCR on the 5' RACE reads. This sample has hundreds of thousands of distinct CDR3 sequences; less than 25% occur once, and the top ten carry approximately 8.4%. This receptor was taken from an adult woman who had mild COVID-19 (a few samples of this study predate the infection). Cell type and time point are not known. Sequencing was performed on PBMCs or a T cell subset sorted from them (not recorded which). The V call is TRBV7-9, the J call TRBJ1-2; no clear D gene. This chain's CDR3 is CASSPPEGGGFYGYTF. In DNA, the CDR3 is TGTGCCAGCAGCCCCCCGGAAGGTGGCGGATTCTATGGCTACACCTTC.